This T cell receptor (beta chain) originates from a study of CD8+CD57+ T cells in acquired aplastic anemia. Genomic DNA acted as the template from which TCR beta VDJ combination and CDR3 sequence profiling were carried out. TCRdb re-called the reads through MiXCR, storing one row per CDR3 protein. The table has 95,000 to 150,000 distinct CDR3 sequences, less than 50% seen once. All sequencing subjects had displayed CD8+CD57+ cell expansion on flow cytometry. Among the patients, none had received any therapy at the time of blood sampling. Germline V gives CDR1 MNHNS, CDR2 SASEGT. The ends lost 5 bases at V and 6 bases at J; junction bases unmatched: 4. The CDR3 contains 15 residues. In the case of this clonotype: A clone one base away is much larger, so this may be a read error. The CDR3 end shows no conserved phenylalanine or tryptophan, and so a read error is likely.

This receptor was identified in a human donor with aplastic anemia. The sample was sorted CD4+, CD8+, or CD8+CD57+ T cells (not recorded which) from PBMCs. The chain recombines TRBV6-1 with TRBJ2-3; 14 positions match TRBD2. The CDR3 bases are TGTGCCAGCAGTAGGACTAGCGGGGGGCTGGATACGCAGTATCTT. It translates to CASSRTSGGLDTQYL.